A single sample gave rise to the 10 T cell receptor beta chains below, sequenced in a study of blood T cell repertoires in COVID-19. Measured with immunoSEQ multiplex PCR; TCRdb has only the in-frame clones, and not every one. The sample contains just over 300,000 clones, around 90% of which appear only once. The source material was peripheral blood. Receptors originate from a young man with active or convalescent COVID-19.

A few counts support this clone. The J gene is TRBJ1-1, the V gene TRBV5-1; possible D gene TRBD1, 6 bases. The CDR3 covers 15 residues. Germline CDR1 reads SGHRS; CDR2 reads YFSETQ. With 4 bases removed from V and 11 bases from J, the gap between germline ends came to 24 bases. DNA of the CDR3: TGCGCCAGCAGCCCGGAACAGGGTCTTGTGCTTCGGGCTTTCTTT. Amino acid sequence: CASSPEQGLVLRAFF.

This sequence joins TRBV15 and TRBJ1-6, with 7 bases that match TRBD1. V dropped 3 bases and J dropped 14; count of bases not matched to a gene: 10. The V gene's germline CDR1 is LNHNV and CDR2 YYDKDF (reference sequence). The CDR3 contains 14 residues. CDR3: CATSSGTAARALHF. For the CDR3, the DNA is TGTGCCACCAGCAGTGGGACAGCCGCTCGGGCCCTCCACTTT. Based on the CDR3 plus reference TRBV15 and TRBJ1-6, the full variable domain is DAMVIQNPRYQVTQFGKPVTLSCSQTLNHNVMYWYQQKSSQAPKLLFHYYDKDFNNEADTPDNFQSRRPNTSFCFLDIRSPGLGDTAMYLCATSSGTAARALHFGNGTRLTVT.

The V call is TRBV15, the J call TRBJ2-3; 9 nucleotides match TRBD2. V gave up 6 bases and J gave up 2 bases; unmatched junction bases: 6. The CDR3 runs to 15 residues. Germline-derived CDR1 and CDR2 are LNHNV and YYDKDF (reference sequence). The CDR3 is CATRRGGANTDTQYF. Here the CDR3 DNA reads TGTGCCACCAGGCGGGGGGGGGCCAACACAGATACGCAGTATTTT.

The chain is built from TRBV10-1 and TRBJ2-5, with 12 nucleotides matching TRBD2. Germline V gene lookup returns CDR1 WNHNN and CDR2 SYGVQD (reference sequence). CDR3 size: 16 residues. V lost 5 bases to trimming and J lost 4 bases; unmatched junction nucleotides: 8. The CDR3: CASSRRLAGVPETQYF. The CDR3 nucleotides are TGCGCCAGCAGTCGACGACTAGCGGGAGTCCCAGAGACCCAGTACTTC.

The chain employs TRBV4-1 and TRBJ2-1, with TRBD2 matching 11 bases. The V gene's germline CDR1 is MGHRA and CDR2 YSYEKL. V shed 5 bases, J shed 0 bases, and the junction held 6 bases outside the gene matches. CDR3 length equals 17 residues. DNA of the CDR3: TGCGCCAGCAGCTTCAGACTAGCGGGGAGCTCCTACAATGAGCAGTTCTTC. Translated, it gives CASSFRLAGSSYNEQFF.

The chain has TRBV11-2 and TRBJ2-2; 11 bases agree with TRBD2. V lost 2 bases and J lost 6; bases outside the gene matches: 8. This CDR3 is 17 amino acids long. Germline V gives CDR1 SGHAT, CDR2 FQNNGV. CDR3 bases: TGTGCCAGCAGCTTATTACTAGCGGGGGAATGGTCCGGGGAGCTGTTTTTT. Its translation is CASSLLLAGEWSGELFF.

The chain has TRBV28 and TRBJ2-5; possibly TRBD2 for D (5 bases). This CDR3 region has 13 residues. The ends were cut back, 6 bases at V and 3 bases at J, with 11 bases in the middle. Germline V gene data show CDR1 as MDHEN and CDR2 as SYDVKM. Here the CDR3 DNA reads TGTGCCAGCAGACTCTTCGGGGAAGAGACCCAGTACTTC. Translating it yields CASRLFGEETQYF. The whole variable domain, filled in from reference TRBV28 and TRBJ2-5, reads DVKVTQSSRYLVKRTGEKVFLECVQDMDHENMFWYRQDPGLGLRLIYFSYDVKMKEKGDIPEGYSVSREKKERFSLILESASTNQTSMYLCASRLFGEETQYFGPGTRLLVL.

CDR3 sequence (DNA): TGTGCCAGCAGCTTGGGGGGAACATTCCCGTGGGAGGTCATGAACACTGAAGCTTTCTTT. It is translated as CASSLGGTFPWEVMNTEAFF. V gene TRBV7-6 combines with J gene TRBJ1-1, with a weak D call TRBD1 (5 bases). The CDR3 sequence is 20 residues long. V lost 3 bases and J 0 bases, leaving 26 bases between the germline ends. Looked up from germline, CDR1 is SGHVS and CDR2 is FNYEAQ.

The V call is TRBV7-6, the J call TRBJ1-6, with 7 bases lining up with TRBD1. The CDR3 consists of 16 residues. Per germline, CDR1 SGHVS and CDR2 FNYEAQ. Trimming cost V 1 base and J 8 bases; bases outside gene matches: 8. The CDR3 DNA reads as TGTGCCAGCAGCTTAGGGGGCGGGACAGCCTATTCACCCCTCCACTTT. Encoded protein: CASSLGGGTAYSPLHF.

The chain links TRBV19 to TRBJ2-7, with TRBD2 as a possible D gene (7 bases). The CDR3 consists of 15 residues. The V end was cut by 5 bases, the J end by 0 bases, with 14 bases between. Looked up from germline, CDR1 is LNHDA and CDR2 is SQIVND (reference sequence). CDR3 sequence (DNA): TGTGCCAGTAGTGGGCGGGGGCTGAGCTCCTACGAGCAGTACTTC. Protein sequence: CASSGRGLSSYEQYF.